This T cell receptor beta chain was sequenced for a study of T cells in Graves' hyperthyroidism and ophthalmopathy. CDR3 length: 12 amino acids. CDR1 and CDR2 from the germline V gene are SGHAT and FQNNGV. Template material for amplifying TCR beta CDR3 regions consisted of RNA transcripts. Carried out on the TCR CDR3, a first-round RT-PCR used the HTBI primer set. MiXCR, applied by TCRdb to the multiplex PCR reads, yields one record per CDR3 protein. The sample shows about 500,000 distinct CDR3 sequences, around 43% of them seen only once. This clonotype was detected only a few times. This may stem from a read error, because a much larger clone lies one nucleotide away.

This chain uses TRBV11-2 with TRBJ2-5, with D maybe TRBD2 (6 bases). The sequence was obtained from an adult woman with Graves' disease, either hyperthyroidism or ophthalmopathy (not recorded which). Input material: peripheral blood or thyroid tissue (not recorded which). CDR3 coding DNA: TGTACCAGCAGCCTGCGGACGGGGGAGCAGTACTTC. Protein product: CTSSLRTGEQYF. The full variable domain, rest sourced from reference TRBV11-2 and TRBJ2-5, is EAGVAQSPRYKIIEKRQSVAFWCNPISGHATLYWYQQILGQGPKLLIQFQNNGVVDDSQLPKDRFSAERLKGVDSTLKIQPAKLEDSAVYLCTSSLRTGEQYFGPGTRLLVL.